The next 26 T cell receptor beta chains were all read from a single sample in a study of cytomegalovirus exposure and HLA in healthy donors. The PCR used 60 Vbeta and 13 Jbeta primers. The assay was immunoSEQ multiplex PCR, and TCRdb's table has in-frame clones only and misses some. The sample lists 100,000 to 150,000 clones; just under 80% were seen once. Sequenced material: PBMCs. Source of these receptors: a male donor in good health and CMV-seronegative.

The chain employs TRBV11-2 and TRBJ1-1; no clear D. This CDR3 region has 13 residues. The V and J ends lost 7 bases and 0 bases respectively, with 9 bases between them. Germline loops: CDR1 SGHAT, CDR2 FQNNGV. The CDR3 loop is CASTVQLNTEAFF. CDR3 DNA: TGTGCCAGCACCGTCCAGTTGAACACTGAAGCTTTCTTT.

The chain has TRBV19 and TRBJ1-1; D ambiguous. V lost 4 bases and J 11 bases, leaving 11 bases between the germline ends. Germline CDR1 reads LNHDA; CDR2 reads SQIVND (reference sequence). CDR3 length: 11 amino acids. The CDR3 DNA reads TGTGCCAGTAGTAAGGTGCGGGAGGCTTTCTTT. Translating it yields CASSKVREAFF.

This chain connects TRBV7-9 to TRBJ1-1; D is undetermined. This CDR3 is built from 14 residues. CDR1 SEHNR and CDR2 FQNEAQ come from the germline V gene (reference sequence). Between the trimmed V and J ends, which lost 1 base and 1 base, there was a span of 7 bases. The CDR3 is CASSLGRGNTEAFF. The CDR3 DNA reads TGTGCCAGCAGCTTAGGGAGAGGGAACACTGAAGCTTTCTTT.

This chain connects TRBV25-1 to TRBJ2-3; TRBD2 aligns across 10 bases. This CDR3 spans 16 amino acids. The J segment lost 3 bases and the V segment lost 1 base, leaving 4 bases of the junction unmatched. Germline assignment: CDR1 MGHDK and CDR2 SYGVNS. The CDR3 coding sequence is TGTGCCAGCAGTGAATGGCTAGCGGGGGAGACAGATACGCAGTATTTT. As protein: CASSEWLAGETDTQYF.

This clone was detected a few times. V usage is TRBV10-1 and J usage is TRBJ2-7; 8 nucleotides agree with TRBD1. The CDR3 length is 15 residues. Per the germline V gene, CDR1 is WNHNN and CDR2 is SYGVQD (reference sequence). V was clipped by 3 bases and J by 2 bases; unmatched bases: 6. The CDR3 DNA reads TGCGCCAGCAGTGATGGGACAGGCCTACCCTACGAGCAGTACTTC. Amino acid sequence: CASSDGTGLPYEQYF.

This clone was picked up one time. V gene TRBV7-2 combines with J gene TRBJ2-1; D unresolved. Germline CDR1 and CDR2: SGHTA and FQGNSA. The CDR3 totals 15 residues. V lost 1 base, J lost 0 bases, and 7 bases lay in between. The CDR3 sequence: CASSLGPSSYNEQFF. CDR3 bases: TGTGCCAGCAGCTTAGGTCCGAGCTCCTACAATGAGCAGTTCTTC.

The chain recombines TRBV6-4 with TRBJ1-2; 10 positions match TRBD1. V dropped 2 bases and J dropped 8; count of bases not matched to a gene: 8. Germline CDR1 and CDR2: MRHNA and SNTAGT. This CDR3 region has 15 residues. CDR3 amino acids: CASSDTDRGRGGYTF. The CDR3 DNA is TGTGCCAGCAGTGACACTGACAGGGGGCGAGGCGGCTACACCTTC.

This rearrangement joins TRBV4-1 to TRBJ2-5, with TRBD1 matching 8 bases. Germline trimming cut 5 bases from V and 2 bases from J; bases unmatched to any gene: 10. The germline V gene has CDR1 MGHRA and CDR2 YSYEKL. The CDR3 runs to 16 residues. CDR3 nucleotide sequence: TGCGCCAGCAGCACCCAACCAGGGGGCTGGCAAGAGACCCAGTACTTC. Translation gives CASSTQPGGWQETQYF.

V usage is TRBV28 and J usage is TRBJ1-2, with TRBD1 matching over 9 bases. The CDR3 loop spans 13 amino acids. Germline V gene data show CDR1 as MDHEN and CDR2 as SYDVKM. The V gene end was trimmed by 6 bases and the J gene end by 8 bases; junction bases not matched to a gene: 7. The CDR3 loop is CASRPGTGNGYTF. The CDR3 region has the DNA TGTGCCAGCAGACCCGGGACAGGGAACGGCTACACCTTC.

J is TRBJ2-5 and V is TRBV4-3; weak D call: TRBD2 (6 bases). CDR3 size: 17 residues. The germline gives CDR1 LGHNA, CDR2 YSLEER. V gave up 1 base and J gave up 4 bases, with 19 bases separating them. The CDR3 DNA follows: TGCGCCAGCAGCCAAGCCCTTGGCGGGGCCCTTGGAGAGACCCAGTACTTC. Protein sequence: CASSQALGGALGETQYF.

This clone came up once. CDR3 amino acids: CASSWGSGGAYEQYF. The CDR3 DNA follows: TGTGCCAGCAGCTGGGGTAGCGGGGGGGCCTACGAGCAGTACTTC. This chain joins TRBV7-9 and TRBJ2-7, with 11 positions matching TRBD2. CDR1 is SEHNR and CDR2 is FQNEAQ in the germline V gene (reference sequence). Unmatched junction bases numbered 4, after V lost 4 bases and J lost 2 bases. CDR3 length: 15 residues.

The CDR3 spells CASRSTGGHTDTQYF. The CDR3, as DNA: TGTGCCAGCAGGTCCACGGGGGGTCACACAGATACGCAGTATTTT. The chain uses TRBV5-4 and TRBJ2-3; 7 nucleotides agree with TRBD2. Germline CDR1 is SGHNT and CDR2 is YYREEE (reference sequence). The V gene end was trimmed by 5 bases and the J gene end by 2 bases; junction bases not matched to a gene: 8. The CDR3 runs 15 residues.

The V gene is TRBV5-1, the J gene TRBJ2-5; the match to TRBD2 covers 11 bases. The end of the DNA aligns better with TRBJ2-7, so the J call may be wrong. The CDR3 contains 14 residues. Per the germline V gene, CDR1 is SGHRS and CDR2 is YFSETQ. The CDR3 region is CASSSGLAGYEQYF. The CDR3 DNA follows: TGCGCCAGCAGCAGTGGACTAGCGGGCTACGAGCAGTACTTC.

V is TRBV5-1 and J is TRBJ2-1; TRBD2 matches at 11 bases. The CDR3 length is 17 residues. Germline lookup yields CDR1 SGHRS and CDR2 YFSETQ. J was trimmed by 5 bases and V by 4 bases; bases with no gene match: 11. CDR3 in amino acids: CASSPTLTSGDDNEQFF. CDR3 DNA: TGCGCCAGCAGCCCCACGCTGACTAGCGGGGACGACAATGAGCAGTTCTTC.

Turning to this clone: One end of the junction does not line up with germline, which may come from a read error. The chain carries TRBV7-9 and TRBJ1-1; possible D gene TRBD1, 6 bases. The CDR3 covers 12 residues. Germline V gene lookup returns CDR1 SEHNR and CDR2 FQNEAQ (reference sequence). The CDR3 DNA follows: TGTTCCAGCAGGCAGGGGTACACTGAAGCTTTCTTT. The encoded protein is CSSRQGYTEAFF. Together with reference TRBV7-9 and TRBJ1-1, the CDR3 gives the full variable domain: DTGVSQNPRHKITKRGQNVTFRCDPISEHNRLYWYRQTLGQGPEFLTYFQNEAQLEKSRLLSDRFSAERPKGSFSTLEIQRTEQGDSAMYLCSSRQGYTEAFFGQGTRLTVV.

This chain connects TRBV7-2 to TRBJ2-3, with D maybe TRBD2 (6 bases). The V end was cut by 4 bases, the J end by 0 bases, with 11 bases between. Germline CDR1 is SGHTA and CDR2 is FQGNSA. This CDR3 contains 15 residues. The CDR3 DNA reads TGTGCCAGCAGCTGGTCGGGGACTAGCACAGATACGCAGTATTTT. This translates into CASSWSGTSTDTQYF.

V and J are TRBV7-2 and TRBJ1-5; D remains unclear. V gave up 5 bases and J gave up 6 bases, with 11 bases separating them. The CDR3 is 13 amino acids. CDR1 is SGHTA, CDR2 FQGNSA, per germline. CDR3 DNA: TGTGCCAGCAGCCTAGGTCCGGGTCAGCCCCAGCATTTT. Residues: CASSLGPGQPQHF.

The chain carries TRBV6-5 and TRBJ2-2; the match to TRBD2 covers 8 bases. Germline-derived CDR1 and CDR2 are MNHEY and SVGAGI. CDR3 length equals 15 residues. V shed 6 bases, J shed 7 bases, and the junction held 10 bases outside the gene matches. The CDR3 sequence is CASRPGGGRNGELFF. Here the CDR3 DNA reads TGTGCCAGCAGGCCCGGGGGGGGCCGTAACGGGGAGCTGTTTTTT.

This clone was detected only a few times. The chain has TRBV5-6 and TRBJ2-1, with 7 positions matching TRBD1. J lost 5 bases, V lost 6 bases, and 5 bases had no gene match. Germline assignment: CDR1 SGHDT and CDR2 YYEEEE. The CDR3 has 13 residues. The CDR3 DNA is TGTGCCAGCACCAGGGACAGACACAATGAGCAGTTCTTC. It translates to CASTRDRHNEQFF.

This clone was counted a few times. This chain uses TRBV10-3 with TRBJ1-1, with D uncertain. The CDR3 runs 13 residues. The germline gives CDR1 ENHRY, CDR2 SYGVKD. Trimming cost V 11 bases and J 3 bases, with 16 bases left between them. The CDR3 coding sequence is TGTGCCGCATCCCCAGTGGTGGACACTGAAGCTTTCTTT. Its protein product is CAASPVVDTEAFF.

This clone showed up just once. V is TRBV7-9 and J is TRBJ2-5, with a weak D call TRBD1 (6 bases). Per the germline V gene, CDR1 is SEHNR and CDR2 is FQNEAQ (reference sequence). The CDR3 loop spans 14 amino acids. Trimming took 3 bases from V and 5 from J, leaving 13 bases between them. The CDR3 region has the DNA TGTGCCAGCAGCTTGCAGGGGCCGGGGGAGACCCAGTACTTC. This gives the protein CASSLQGPGETQYF. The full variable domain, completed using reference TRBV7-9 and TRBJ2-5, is DTGVSQNPRHKITKRGQNVTFRCDPISEHNRLYWYRQTLGQGPEFLTYFQNEAQLEKSRLLSDRFSAERPKGSFSTLEIQRTEQGDSAMYLCASSLQGPGETQYFGPGTRLLVL.

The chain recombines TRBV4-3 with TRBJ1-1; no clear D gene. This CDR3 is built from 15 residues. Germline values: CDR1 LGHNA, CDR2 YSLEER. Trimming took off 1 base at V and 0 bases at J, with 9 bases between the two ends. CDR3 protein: CASSQGADLNTEAFF. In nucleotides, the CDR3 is TGCGCCAGCAGCCAAGGAGCCGACTTGAACACTGAAGCTTTCTTT.

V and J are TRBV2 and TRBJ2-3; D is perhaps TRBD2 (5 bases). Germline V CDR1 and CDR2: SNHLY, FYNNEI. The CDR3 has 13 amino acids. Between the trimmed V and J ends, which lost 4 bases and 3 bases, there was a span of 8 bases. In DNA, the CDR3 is TGTGCCAGCAGTGGTCGGGGAACAGATACGCAGTATTTT. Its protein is CASSGRGTDTQYF.

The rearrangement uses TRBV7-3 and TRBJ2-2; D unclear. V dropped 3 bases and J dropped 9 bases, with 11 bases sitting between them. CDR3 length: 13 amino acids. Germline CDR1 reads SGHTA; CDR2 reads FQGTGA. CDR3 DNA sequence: TGTGCCAGCAGCTTTAACATGGAGAGGGAGCTGTTTTTT. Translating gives CASSFNMERELFF.

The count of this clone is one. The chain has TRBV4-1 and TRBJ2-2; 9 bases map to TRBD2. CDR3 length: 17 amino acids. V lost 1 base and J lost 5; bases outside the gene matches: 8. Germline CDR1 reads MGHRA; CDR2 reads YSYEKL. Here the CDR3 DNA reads TGCGCCAGCAGCCAAGGGGTAGCGGGGGTTTATACCGGGGAGCTGTTTTTT. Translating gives CASSQGVAGVYTGELFF.

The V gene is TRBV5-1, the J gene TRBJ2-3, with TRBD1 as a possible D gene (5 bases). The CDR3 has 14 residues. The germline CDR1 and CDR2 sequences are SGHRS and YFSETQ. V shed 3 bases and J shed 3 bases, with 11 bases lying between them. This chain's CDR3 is CASSSGQGTDTQYF. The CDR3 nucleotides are TGCGCCAGCAGCTCTGGTCAGGGAACAGATACGCAGTATTTT.